The entry below describes one TCR beta chain. The individuals who served as donors were healthy Caucasians living in Russia, aged roughly 6 to 100. Isolation yielded PBMCs, at least 6.5 million per sample, in every case. A sample-barcoded 5' primer and a J-beta primer mix were used in a second PCR of roughly 7 to 11 cycles. All cDNA molecules were each tagged by a template-switch adaptor with 12 random nucleotides. All samples yielded 2.5 million or more CDR3-containing paired-end reads. TCRdb reprocessed the 5' RACE reads with MiXCR, giving one entry per CDR3 protein. The sample records roughly 1,800,000 distinct CDR3 sequences, about 50% being singletons. This sample was included in a study of blood T cells in healthy people across ages. The length of the CDR3 is 12 residues. V was shortened by 3 bases and J by 5 bases, with 9 bases between the two germline ends. Germline V gives CDR1 SGDLS, CDR2 YYNGEE.

The chain links TRBV9 to TRBJ2-7, with D perhaps matching TRBD1 (5 bases). The sequenced material came from blood. This TCR came from a woman aged 40 to 50 in good health. The CDR3 is CASSARVHEQYF. The CDR3 DNA reads as TGTGCCAGCAGCGCCAGGGTCCACGAGCAGTACTTC.